A selection of T cell receptor beta chains follows, all from one sample in a study of metastatic and nonmetastatic thyroid tumors. TCRdb re-clonotyped the PCR reads through MiXCR. The sample records about 33,000 clones, about 18% being singletons. The sequenced sample was blood. These receptors all stem from a female donor with papillary thyroid cancer or a benign thyroid nodule (not recorded which). Some clones in this sample may be carry-over from other donors' samples. Both conserved end residues are part of each CDR3. D genes are given only for firm matches. The size of a clone is reported for some rows only, either as once, few or many, or as a class for expanded clones.

V gene,D gene,J gene,clone size,CDR3 length,CDR3 protein,CDR3 DNA
TRBV10-3,TRBD2,TRBJ2-1,many,15,CAISEVAGDYNEQFF,TGTGCCATCAGTGAGGTAGCGGGGGATTACAATGAGCAGTTCTTC
TRBV5-1,-,TRBJ1-4,many,15,CASSFGAATNEKLFF,TGCGCCAGCAGCTTCGGTGCAGCAACTAATGAAAAACTGTTTTTT
TRBV11-3,-,TRBJ2-7,-,15,CASSQDKGFSYEQYF,TGTGCCAGCAGCCAAGATAAGGGTTTCTCCTACGAGCAGTACTTC
TRBV14,TRBD1,TRBJ2-1,many,18,CASSRNTWDRGRKNEQFF,TGTGCCAGCAGCCGAAATACATGGGACAGGGGGCGAAAGAATGAGCAGTTCTTC
TRBV10-1,TRBD2,TRBJ2-2,-,17,CASSQDLGGCVTGELFF,TGCGCCAGCAGTCAGGACCTCGGGGGGTGCGTCACCGGGGAGCTGTTTTTT
TRBV2,-,TRBJ2-5,many,12,CASSEFGETQYF,TGTGCCAGCAGTGAATTCGGAGAGACCCAGTACTTC
TRBV5-1,TRBD2,TRBJ2-3,many,15,CASSWGTSGRDTQYF,TGCGCCAGCAGCTGGGGGACTAGCGGTAGAGATACGCAGTATTTT
TRBV28,-,TRBJ2-3,many,15,CASSLLQGGTDTQYF,TGTGCCAGCAGTTTGTTACAAGGGGGCACAGATACGCAGTATTTT
TRBV12-3/TRBV12-4,TRBD2,TRBJ2-1,many,14,CASSLRGAGNEQFF,TGTGCCAGCAGTTTGCGGGGAGCGGGGAATGAGCAGTTCTTC
TRBV11-2,-,TRBJ2-1,many,15,CASSPNRAGVDEQFF,TGTGCCAGCAGCCCTAACAGGGCCGGAGTGGATGAGCAGTTCTTC
TRBV5-4,TRBD1,TRBJ2-2,-,15,CASSSDRGSTGELFF,TGTGCCAGCAGCTCGGACAGGGGGTCCACCGGGGAGCTGTTTTTT
TRBV19,TRBD2,TRBJ2-3,-,17,CASSPSTSGRAADTHYF,TGTGCCAGTAGTCCTAGCACCAGCGGGAGAGCCGCCGATACGCATTATTTT
TRBV6-2/TRBV6-3,-,TRBJ2-1,many,13,CASSYSGGPEQFF,TGTGCCAGCAGTTACTCGGGGGGACCCGAGCAGTTCTTC
TRBV6-4,TRBD2,TRBJ2-7,few,15,CASSGTSGSYNEQYF,TGTGCCAGCAGTGGGACTAGCGGGTCCTACAATGAGCAGTACTTC
TRBV5-1,-,TRBJ2-7,-,14,CASSLRDMDYEQYF,TGCGCCAGCAGCTTGAGGGACATGGACTACGAGCAGTACTTC
TRBV11-2,TRBD1,TRBJ2-5,-,15,CASSHGQGDVETQYF,TGTGCCAGCAGCCACGGACAGGGGGACGTGGAGACCCAGTACTTC
TRBV6-1,-,TRBJ1-5,many,11,CASKSDQPQHF,TGTGCCAGCAAGTCCGATCAGCCCCAGCATTTT
TRBV9,-,TRBJ2-2,-,15,CASSPRGVYTGELFF,TGTGCCAGCAGCCCGAGGGGTGTATACACCGGGGAGCTGTTTTTT
TRBV20-1,-,TRBJ1-5,many,15,CSARLQQGWDQPQHF,TGCAGTGCTAGACTCCAACAGGGATGGGATCAGCCCCAGCATTTT
TRBV7-8,TRBD1,TRBJ2-5,many,16,CASSLFQTGGAETQYF,TGTGCCAGCAGCCTCTTTCAGACAGGGGGCGCGGAGACCCAGTACTTC
TRBV6-1,TRBD2,TRBJ2-1,-,15,CASSEASGGAGEQFF,TGTGCCAGCAGTGAAGCTAGCGGGGGGGCCGGTGAGCAGTTCTTC
TRBV5-1,-,TRBJ1-5,-,15,CASSWDGDSNQPQHF,TGCGCCAGCAGCTGGGACGGGGATAGCAATCAGCCCCAGCATTTT